This T cell receptor (beta chain) was observed in a study of blood T cell repertoires in COVID-19. Study in general: Samples of COVID-19 (acute and convalescent) were obtained from the United States, Italy and Spain. Nucleic acid was either cDNA or gDNA, and it came from T cells, B-cell-depleted T cells, or PBMCs.

This CDR3 region has 16 residues. Germline CDR1 SGHRS, CDR2 YFSETQ. Between the trimmed V and J ends, which lost 5 bases and 3 bases, there was a span of 21 bases. In the original analysis: For nucleated cells, counts were estimated from reference gene primer amplification. This table comes from immunoSEQ multiplex PCR, and its TCRdb copy is limited to in-frame clones, with some not included. The DNA was the basis for D and trimming; V, J and clone size are from that table. The sample has roughly 100,000 clones; approximately 83% are singletons. Sequenced sample: peripheral blood. This sequence originates from a woman older than 75 with active or convalescent COVID-19. This chain links TRBV5-1 with TRBJ2-7; the D gene is possibly TRBD1 (6 bases). The CDR3 loop is CASSNGGRGRFYEQYF. CDR3 in DNA: TGCGCCAGCAGTAATGGAGGCAGGGGACGATTCTACGAGCAGTACTTC. Full variable domain (remainder filled in from reference TRBV5-1 and TRBJ2-7): KAGVTQTPRYLIKTRGQQVTLSCSPISGHRSVSWYQQTPGQGLQFLFEYFSETQRNKGNFPGRFSGRQFSNSRSEMNVSTLELGDSALYLCASSNGGRGRFYEQYFGPGTRLTVT.